The clone carrying this T cell receptor beta chain was observed at least ten times. The target antigen is unknown. The V end lost 5 bases, the J end lost 5 bases, and 18 bases lay between the germline ends. Germline V CDR1 and CDR2: SGHTA, FQGNSA. The CDR3 is 16 amino acids. Via MiXCR, TCRdb re-called the reads, giving one row per CDR3 protein. Among 210,000 or so distinct CDR3 sequences listed, around 6.2% were seen once. This sample is drawn from a study of T cell repertoires in cytomegalovirus infection. About the research overall: Signatures in public TCR beta sequences pointed to both CMV infection and matching HLA type. Study-wide points: The study identified carriers of CMV plus the relevant HLA from cumulative public TCR beta family frequency. Within the response measured ex vivo, HLA-C-restricted CMV-specific TCR beta clonotypes were dominant.

The chain employs TRBV7-2 and TRBJ1-4; a possible D gene is TRBD1 (6 bases). The sample comprised PBMCs. The origin of this receptor is a human donor in good health (CMV status not recorded). Some clones in this sample may be carry-over from other donors' samples. In DNA, the CDR3 is TGTGCCAGCAGCCCTCCGGGGGGCCAGCGAAATGAAAAACTGTTTTTT. This encodes CASSPPGGQRNEKLFF.